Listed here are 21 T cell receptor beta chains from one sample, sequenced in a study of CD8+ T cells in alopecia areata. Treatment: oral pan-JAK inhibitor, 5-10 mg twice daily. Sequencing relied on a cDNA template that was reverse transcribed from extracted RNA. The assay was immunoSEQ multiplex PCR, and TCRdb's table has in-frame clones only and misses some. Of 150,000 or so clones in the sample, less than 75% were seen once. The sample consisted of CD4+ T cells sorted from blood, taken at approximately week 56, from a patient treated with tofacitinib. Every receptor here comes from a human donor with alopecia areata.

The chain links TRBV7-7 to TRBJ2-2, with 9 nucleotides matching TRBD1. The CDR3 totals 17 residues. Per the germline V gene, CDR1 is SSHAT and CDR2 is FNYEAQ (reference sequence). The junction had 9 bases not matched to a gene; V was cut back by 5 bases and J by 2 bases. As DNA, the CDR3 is TGTGCCAGCAGCCCATCGACAGGGGGTAGAAACACCGGGGAGCTGTTTTTT. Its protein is CASSPSTGGRNTGELFF.

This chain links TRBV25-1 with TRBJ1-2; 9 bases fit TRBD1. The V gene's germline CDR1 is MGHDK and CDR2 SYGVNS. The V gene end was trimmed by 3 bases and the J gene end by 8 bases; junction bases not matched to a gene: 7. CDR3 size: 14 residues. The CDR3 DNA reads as TGTGCCAGCAGTGAGCCGGGACAGGGAGCGGGCTACACCTTC. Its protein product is CASSEPGQGAGYTF.

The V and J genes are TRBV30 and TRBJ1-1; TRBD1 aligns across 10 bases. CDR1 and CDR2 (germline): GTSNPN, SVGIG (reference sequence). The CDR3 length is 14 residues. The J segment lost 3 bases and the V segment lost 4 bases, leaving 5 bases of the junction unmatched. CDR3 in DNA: TGTGCCTGGACCCGAGGGACAGGGGACACTGAAGCTTTCTTT. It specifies CAWTRGTGDTEAFF.

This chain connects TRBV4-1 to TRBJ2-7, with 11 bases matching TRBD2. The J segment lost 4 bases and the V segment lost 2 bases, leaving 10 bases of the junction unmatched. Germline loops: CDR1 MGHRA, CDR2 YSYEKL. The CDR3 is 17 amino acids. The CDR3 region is CASSQPSGGRGGYEQYF. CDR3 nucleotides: TGCGCCAGCAGCCAACCTAGCGGGGGGCGAGGTGGGTACGAGCAGTACTTC.

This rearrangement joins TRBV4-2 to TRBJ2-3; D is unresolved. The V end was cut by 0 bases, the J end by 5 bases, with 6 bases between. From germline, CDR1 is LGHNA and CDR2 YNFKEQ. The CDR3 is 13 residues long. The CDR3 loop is CASSQDPLDTQYF. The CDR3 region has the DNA TGTGCCAGCAGCCAAGATCCGTTAGATACGCAGTATTTT.

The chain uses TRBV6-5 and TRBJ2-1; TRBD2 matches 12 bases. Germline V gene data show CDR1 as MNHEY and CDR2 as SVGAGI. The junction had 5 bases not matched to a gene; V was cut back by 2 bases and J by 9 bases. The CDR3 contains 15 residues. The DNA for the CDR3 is TGTGCCAGCAGTTACGCGACTAGCGGGGGTCTTGAGCAGTTCTTC. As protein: CASSYATSGGLEQFF.

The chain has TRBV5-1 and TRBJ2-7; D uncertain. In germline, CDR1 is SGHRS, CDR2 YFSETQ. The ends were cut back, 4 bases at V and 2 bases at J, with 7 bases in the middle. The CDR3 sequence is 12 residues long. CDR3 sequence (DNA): TGCGCCAGCAGCCGAGGCGCCTACGAGCAGTACTTC. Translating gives CASSRGAYEQYF.

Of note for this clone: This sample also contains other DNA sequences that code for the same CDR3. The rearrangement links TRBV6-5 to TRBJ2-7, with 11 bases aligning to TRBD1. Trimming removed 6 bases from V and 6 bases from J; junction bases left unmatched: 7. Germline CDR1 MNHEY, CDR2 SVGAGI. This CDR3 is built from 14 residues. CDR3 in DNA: TGTGCCAGCAGCCCTGGACAGGGGGCTGGCGAGCAGTACTTC. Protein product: CASSPGQGAGEQYF.

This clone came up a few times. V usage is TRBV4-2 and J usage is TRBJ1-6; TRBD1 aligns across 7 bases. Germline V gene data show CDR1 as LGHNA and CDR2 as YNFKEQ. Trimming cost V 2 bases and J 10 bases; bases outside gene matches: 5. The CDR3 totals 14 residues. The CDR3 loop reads CASSQQAGGSPLHF. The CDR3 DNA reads TGTGCCAGCAGCCAACAAGCAGGGGGATCACCCCTCCACTTT.

The CDR3 loop reads CASSKGRGQEGAFF. For the CDR3, the DNA is TGTGCCAGCAGTAAAGGGCGGGGACAGGAGGGAGCTTTCTTT. The rearrangement joins TRBV6-5 to TRBJ1-1, with 8 bases lining up with TRBD1. J was trimmed by 10 bases and V by 5 bases; bases with no gene match: 12. The CDR3 is made up of 14 amino acids. The V gene's germline CDR1 is MNHEY and CDR2 SVGAGI.

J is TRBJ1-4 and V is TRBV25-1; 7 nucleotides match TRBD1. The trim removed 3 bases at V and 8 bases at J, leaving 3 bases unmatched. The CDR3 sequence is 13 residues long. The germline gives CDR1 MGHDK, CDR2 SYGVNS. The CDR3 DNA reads TGTGCCAGCAGTGACGACAGGGCGGAAAAACTGTTTTTT. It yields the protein CASSDDRAEKLFF. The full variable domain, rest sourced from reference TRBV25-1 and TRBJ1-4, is EADIYQTPRYLVIGTGKKITLECSQTMGHDKMYWYQQDPGMELHLIHYSYGVNSTEKGDLSSESTVSRIRTEHFPLTLESARPSHTSQYLCASSDDRAEKLFFGSGTQLSVL.

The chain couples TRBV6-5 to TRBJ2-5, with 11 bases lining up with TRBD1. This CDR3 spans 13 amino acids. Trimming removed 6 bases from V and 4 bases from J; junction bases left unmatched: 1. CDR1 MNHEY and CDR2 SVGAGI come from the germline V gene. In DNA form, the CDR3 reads TGTGCCAGCAGAGGGACAGGGGGAGAGACCCAGTACTTC. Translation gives CASRGTGGETQYF.

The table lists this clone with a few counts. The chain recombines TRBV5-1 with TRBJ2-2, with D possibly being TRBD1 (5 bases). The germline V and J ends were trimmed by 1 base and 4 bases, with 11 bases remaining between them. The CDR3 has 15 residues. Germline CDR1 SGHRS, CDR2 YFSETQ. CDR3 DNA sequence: TGCGCCAGCAGCTTGTCTCCAGGGCCCACCGGGGAGCTGTTTTTT. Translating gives CASSLSPGPTGELFF. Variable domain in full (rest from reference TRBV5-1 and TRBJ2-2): KAGVTQTPRYLIKTRGQQVTLSCSPISGHRSVSWYQQTPGQGLQFLFEYFSETQRNKGNFPGRFSGRQFSNSRSEMNVSTLELGDSALYLCASSLSPGPTGELFFGEGSRLTVL.

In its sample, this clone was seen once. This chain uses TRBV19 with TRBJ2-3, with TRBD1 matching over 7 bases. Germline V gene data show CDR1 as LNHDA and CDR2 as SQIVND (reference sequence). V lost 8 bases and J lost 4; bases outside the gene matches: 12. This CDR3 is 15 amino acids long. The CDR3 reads CASSRRDRFSDTQYF. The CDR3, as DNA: TGTGCCAGTTCCCGCCGGGACAGATTTTCAGATACGCAGTATTTT. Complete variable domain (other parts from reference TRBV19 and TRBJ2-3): DGGITQSPKYLFRKEGQNVTLSCEQNLNHDAMYWYRQDPGQGLRLIYYSQIVNDFQKGDIAEGYSVSREKKESFPLTVTSAQKNPTAFYLCASSRRDRFSDTQYFGPGTRLTVL.

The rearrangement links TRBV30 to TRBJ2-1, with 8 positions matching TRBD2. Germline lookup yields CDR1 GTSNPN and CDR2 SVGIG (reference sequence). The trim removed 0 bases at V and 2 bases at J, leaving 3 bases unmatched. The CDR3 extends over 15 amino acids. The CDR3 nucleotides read TGTGCCTGGAGTGTAGGTAGCGGGGCCTACAATGAGCAGTTCTTC. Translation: CAWSVGSGAYNEQFF.

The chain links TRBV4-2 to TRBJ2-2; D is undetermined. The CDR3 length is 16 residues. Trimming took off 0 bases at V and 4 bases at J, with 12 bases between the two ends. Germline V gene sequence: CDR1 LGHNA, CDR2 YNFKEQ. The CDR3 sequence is CASSQEGDATTGELFF. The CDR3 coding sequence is TGTGCCAGCAGCCAAGAAGGAGATGCGACCACCGGGGAGCTGTTTTTT.

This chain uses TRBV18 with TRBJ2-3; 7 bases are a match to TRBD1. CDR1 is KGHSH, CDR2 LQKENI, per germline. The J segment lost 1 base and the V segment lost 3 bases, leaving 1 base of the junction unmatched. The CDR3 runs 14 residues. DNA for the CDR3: TGTGCCAGCTCACCCGGACAGGGCACAGATACGCAGTATTTT. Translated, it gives CASSPGQGTDTQYF. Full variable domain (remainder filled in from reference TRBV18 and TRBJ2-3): NAGVMQNPRHLVRRRGQEARLRCSPMKGHSHVYWYRQLPEEGLKFMVYLQKENIIDESGMPKERFSAEFPKEGPSILRIQQVVRGDSAAYFCASSPGQGTDTQYFGPGTRLTVL.

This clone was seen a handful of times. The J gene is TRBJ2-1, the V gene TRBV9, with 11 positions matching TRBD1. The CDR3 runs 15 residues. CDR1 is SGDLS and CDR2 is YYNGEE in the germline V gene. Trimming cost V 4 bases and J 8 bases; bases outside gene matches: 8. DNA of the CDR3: TGTGCCAGCAGCCGAGGGGACAGGGGGATAGATGAGCAGTTCTTC. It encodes CASSRGDRGIDEQFF.

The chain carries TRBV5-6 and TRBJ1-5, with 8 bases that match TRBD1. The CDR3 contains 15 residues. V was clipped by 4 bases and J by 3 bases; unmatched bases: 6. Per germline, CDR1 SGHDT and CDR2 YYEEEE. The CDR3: CASSGMDRANQPQHF. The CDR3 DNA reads TGTGCCAGCAGCGGAATGGACAGGGCCAATCAGCCCCAGCATTTT.

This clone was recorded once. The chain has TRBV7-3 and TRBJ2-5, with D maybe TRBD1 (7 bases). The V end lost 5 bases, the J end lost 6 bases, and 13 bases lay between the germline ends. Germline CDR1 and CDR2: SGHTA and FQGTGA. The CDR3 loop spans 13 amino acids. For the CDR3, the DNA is TGTGCCAGCAGCCCCCAGGGGGGCAAGACCCAGTACTTC. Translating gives CASSPQGGKTQYF. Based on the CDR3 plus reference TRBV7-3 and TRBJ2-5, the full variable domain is GAGVSQTPSNKVTEKGKYVELRCDPISGHTALYWYRQSLGQGPEFLIYFQGTGAADDSGLPNDRFFAVRPEGSVSTLKIQRTERGDSAVYLCASSPQGGKTQYFGPGTRLLVL.

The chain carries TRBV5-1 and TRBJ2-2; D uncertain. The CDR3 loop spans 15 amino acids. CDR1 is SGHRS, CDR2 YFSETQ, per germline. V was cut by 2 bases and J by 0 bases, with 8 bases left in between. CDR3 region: CASSLQNPNTGELFF. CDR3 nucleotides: TGCGCCAGCAGCTTACAGAATCCGAACACCGGGGAGCTGTTTTTT.